The rows below give T cell receptor beta chains drawn from one sample of a study of blood T cell repertoires in COVID-19. Libraries were prepared by immunoSEQ multiplex PCR; TCRdb keeps only in-frame clonotypes and omits some of them. The data hold tens of thousands of clones, with approximately 70% observed a single time. The sample taken for sequencing was peripheral blood. All receptors derive from a woman in her sixties or seventies with acute or convalescent COVID-19. Both conserved end residues are part of each CDR3. D genes are given only for firm matches. Size is omitted from some rows. Given values are once, few, many or a class for expanded clones.

d_call	cdr3_length	clone_size	v_call	j_call	cdr3_aa	cdr3_nt
-	14	-	TRBV7-3	TRBJ1-1	CASSFDRMNTEAFF	TGTGCCAGCAGCTTTGACAGGATGAACACTGAAGCTTTCTTT
-	15	few	TRBV5-1	TRBJ1-1	CASTLTGPVNTEAFF	TGCGCCAGCACCCTGACAGGACCGGTGAACACTGAAGCTTTCTTT
TRBD2	17	-	TRBV6-4	TRBJ2-5	CASSDSRTSGGGETQYF	TGTGCCAGCAGTGACTCAAGGACTAGCGGGGGCGGAGAGACCCAGTACTTC
-	16	few	TRBV5-6	TRBJ2-1	CASSLEFGSSYNEQFF	TGTGCCAGCAGCTTGGAATTCGGGAGCTCCTACAATGAGCAGTTCTTC
TRBD2	14	-	TRBV2	TRBJ2-7	CASSDRGGIYEQYF	TGTGCCAGCAGTGATCGGGGGGGGATTTACGAGCAGTACTTC
-	17	-	TRBV6-1	TRBJ1-3	CASSENPTDSSGNTIYF	TGTGCCAGCAGTGAAAACCCGACAGATTCCTCTGGAAACACCATATATTTT
-	17	once	TRBV7-3	TRBJ1-6	CASSLRGPGRGDSPLHF	TGTGCCAGCAGCTTACGAGGCCCAGGGAGGGGAGATTCACCCCTCCACTTT
TRBD2	12	once	TRBV6-6	TRBJ2-7	CASRPGGWEQYF	TGTGCCAGCAGACCGGGAGGATGGGAGCAGTACTTC
TRBD1	14	once	TRBV6-5	TRBJ1-6	CASSLDRVRSPLHF	TGTGCCAGCAGCCTCGACAGGGTCCGTTCACCCCTCCACTTT
TRBD1	15	-	TRBV6-5	TRBJ2-5	CASSSGTGSWETQYF	TGTGCCAGCAGTTCCGGGACAGGGAGTTGGGAGACCCAGTACTTC
-	14	many	TRBV27	TRBJ1-2	CASSLSWGVGGYTF	TGTGCCAGCAGTTTATCTTGGGGAGTAGGTGGCTACACCTTC
TRBD1	14	-	TRBV2	TRBJ2-7	CASRSTGGLYEQYF	TGTGCCAGCAGAAGCACAGGGGGTTTGTACGAGCAGTACTTC
TRBD1	17	few	TRBV6-2/TRBV6-3	TRBJ1-2	CASSRRTGGVTYYGYTF	TGTGCCAGCAGCCGCAGGACAGGGGGCGTCACCTACTATGGCTACACCTTC
TRBD2	13	-	TRBV7-3	TRBJ2-5	CASSQSGGETQYF	TGTGCCAGCAGCCAAAGCGGGGGGGAGACCCAGTACTTC
-	14	-	TRBV7-3	TRBJ2-7	CASSLNKNSGKQYF	TGTGCCAGCAGCTTAAACAAAAATTCGGGGAAGCAGTACTTC
TRBD1	13	-	TRBV5-1	TRBJ2-7	CASSSRQGGEQYF	TGCGCCAGCAGCTCTCGACAGGGTGGCGAGCAGTACTTC
TRBD2	15	-	TRBV4-1	TRBJ2-3	CASSRTSGEGDTQYF	TGCGCCAGCAGCCGAACTAGCGGGGAAGGAGATACGCAGTATTTT
-	16	-	TRBV5-1	TRBJ1-4	CASSFHLGQGDEKLFF	TGCGCCAGCAGCTTCCACTTGGGGCAGGGCGATGAAAAACTGTTTTTT
TRBD1	15	-	TRBV19	TRBJ1-1	CASSIGDRANTEAFF	TGTGCCAGTAGTATAGGGGACAGGGCCAACACTGAAGCTTTCTTT
-	13	-	TRBV6-1	TRBJ1-4	CASSEGQNEKLFF	TGTGCCAGCAGTGAGGGGCAGAATGAAAAACTGTTTTTT
-	12	few	TRBV27	TRBJ1-2	CASSLAGVGYTF	TGTGCCAGCAGTTTAGCGGGGGTTGGCTACACCTTC
TRBD2	12	-	TRBV18	TRBJ2-5	CASSSGRETQYF	TGTGCCAGCTCAAGCGGGAGAGAGACCCAGTACTTC
-	13	-	TRBV5-5	TRBJ2-5	CASRQVGYETQYF	TGTGCCAGCCGACAGGTTGGGTATGAGACCCAGTACTTC
-	14	-	TRBV7-2	TRBJ2-5	CASSVDSNAETQYF	TGTGCCAGCAGCGTAGACAGTAATGCGGAGACCCAGTACTTC
-	15	-	TRBV6-5	TRBJ1-6	CASSYDMAGNSPLHF	TGTGCCAGCAGTTACGACATGGCTGGTAATTCACCCCTCCACTTT
-	15	medium-sized	TRBV27	TRBJ1-1	CASSFGTGLNTEAFF	TGTGCCAGCAGTTTTGGTACAGGCCTTAACACTGAAGCTTTCTTT
-	16	-	TRBV28	TRBJ1-5	CASSSGEELSNQPQHF	TGTGCCAGCAGTTCCGGGGAAGAACTAAGCAATCAGCCCCAGCATTTT
-	15	-	TRBV5-5	TRBJ2-7	CASSLSRENLYEQYF	TGTGCCAGCAGCTTGAGTCGGGAGAATCTCTACGAGCAGTACTTC
-	12	-	TRBV7-9	TRBJ2-1	CASSSGWDEQFF	TGTGCCAGCTCTAGTGGCTGGGATGAGCAGTTCTTC
-	14	-	TRBV6-5	TRBJ2-7	CASSYNRNTHEQYF	TGTGCCAGCAGTTATAACAGGAACACCCACGAGCAGTACTTC
TRBD2	16	medium-sized	TRBV10-3	TRBJ2-5	CAISERTSGSQETQYF	TGTGCCATCAGTGAGCGGACTAGCGGGAGCCAAGAGACCCAGTACTTC
TRBD1	15	-	TRBV7-2	TRBJ1-4	CASSSGQGASEKLFF	TGTGCCAGCAGTTCGGGACAGGGGGCATCGGAAAAACTGTTTTTT
TRBD2	12	-	TRBV7-2	TRBJ2-3	CATGGGTDTQYF	TGTGCCACCGGGGGGGGCACAGATACACAGTATTTT
-	16	once	TRBV9	TRBJ2-3	CASGTSVGLPTDTQYF	TGTGCCAGCGGAACCTCAGTGGGACTCCCCACAGATACGCAGTATTTT
-	15	-	TRBV5-4	TRBJ2-5	CASSLDVGGMETQYF	TGTGCCAGCAGCCTGGACGTGGGCGGGATGGAGACCCAGTACTTC
TRBD1	17	-	TRBV7-2	TRBJ2-2	CASSRPVGTGYTGELFF	TGTGCCAGCAGCCGCCCAGTCGGGACAGGCTACACCGGGGAGCTGTTTTTT
-	13	-	TRBV11-1	TRBJ2-7	CASSLSGTYEQYF	TGTGCCAGCAGCTTATCCGGGACCTACGAGCAGTACTTC
TRBD1	12	-	TRBV28	TRBJ1-2	CASRQLGGGYTF	TGTGCCAGCAGACAACTAGGGGGCGGCTACACCTTC
-	17	-	TRBV4-1	TRBJ1-2	CASSQDVGASVYYGYTF	TGCGCCAGCAGCCAAGATGTAGGGGCGTCCGTATACTATGGCTACACCTTC
TRBD2	15	-	TRBV7-3	TRBJ2-1	CASSFSGGNYNEQFF	TGTGCCAGCAGCTTCAGCGGGGGAAACTACAATGAGCAGTTCTTC
-	15	-	TRBV6-1	TRBJ2-2	CASSELWFRTGELFF	TGTGCCAGCAGTGAACTATGGTTCCGAACCGGGGAGCTGTTTTTT
TRBD2	16	-	TRBV27	TRBJ2-3	CASSLLLAGIPDTQYF	TGTGCCAGCAGTTTATTGTTAGCGGGAATCCCAGATACGCAGTATTTT
TRBD1	14	many	TRBV7-9	TRBJ1-1	CASSKTGGRTEAFF	TGTGCCAGCAGCAAAACAGGGGGAAGGACTGAAGCTTTCTTT
TRBD1	17	-	TRBV28	TRBJ1-1	CASSLYGQGYMNTEAFF	TGTGCCAGCAGTTTATACGGACAGGGGTACATGAACACTGAAGCTTTCTTT
-	15	few	TRBV20-1	TRBJ2-7	CSASQQGYHPYEQYF	TGCAGTGCTAGTCAACAGGGCTACCATCCTTACGAGCAGTACTTC
-	16	once	TRBV6-6	TRBJ1-3	CASSDWTGLSGNTIYF	TGTGCCAGCAGTGACTGGACGGGACTCTCTGGAAACACCATATATTTT
-	14	-	TRBV5-1	TRBJ1-4	CASSLEGQSEKLFF	TGCGCCAGCAGCTTGGAGGGACAATCCGAAAAACTGTTTTTT
-	13	few	TRBV19	TRBJ1-3	CASSVRFGNTIYF	TGTGCCAGTAGTGTTCGGTTCGGAAACACCATATATTTT
TRBD2	14	-	TRBV6-5	TRBJ2-7	CASRRLASTYEQYF	TGTGCCAGCAGGAGACTAGCGTCAACCTACGAGCAGTACTTC
TRBD1	14	-	TRBV28	TRBJ2-3	CASSFDRATDTQYF	TGTGCCAGCAGTTTCGACAGGGCCACAGATACGCAGTATTTT
-	18	-	TRBV21-1	TRBJ2-1	CASSKDLGRGSNYNEQFF	TGTGCCAGCAGCAAAGATTTAGGGCGGGGATCGAACTACAATGAGCAGTTCTTC
-	14	few	TRBV2	TRBJ1-4	CASSFTPGPEKLFF	TGTGCCAGCAGTTTCACCCCAGGGCCTGAAAAACTGTTTTTT
-	13	few	TRBV11-3	TRBJ2-7	CASSYMASSEQYF	TGTGCCAGCAGCTATATGGCTAGCAGTGAGCAGTACTTC
TRBD1	14	-	TRBV5-4	TRBJ2-7	CASSRDRGSGEQYF	TGTGCCAGCAGCCGGGACAGGGGGTCTGGCGAGCAGTACTTC
TRBD1	15	-	TRBV11-2	TRBJ2-7	CASSSVQGASYEQYF	TGTGCCAGCAGCTCCGTCCAGGGGGCCTCCTACGAGCAGTACTTC
-	16	-	TRBV5-8	TRBJ1-4	CASSFSQAGYNEKLFF	TGTGCCAGCAGCTTCAGTCAAGCGGGATATAATGAAAAACTGTTTTTT
-	18	few	TRBV4-1	TRBJ2-1	CASSQVDMGWISFNEQFF	TGCGCCAGCAGCCAAGTGGATATGGGTTGGATTAGCTTCAATGAGCAGTTCTTC